These T cell receptor beta chains were read from a single sample in a study of early T cells in non-severe SARS-CoV-2 infection. Each CDR3 protein gets one entry after TCRdb re-called the 5' RACE reads with MiXCR. The table has approximately 83,000 distinct CDR3 sequences, about 14% seen once. The sample consisted of whole blood. The receptors shown here come from an adult who was a healthcare worker with PCR-confirmed SARS-CoV-2 infection or an uninfected control (not recorded which). The CDR3 runs from the conserved cysteine through the conserved F or W. The D gene is left open where the match is weak. Size tells how often a clone was seen (once, few, many) or the class of an expanded clone, and some rows leave it out.

D gene | clone size | J gene | V gene | CDR3 DNA | CDR3 protein
TRBD2 | many | TRBJ2-1 | TRBV29-1 | TGCAGCGTTGAAGATTCACTAGCGGGAGGAGAGGGGTTCTTC | CSVEDSLAGGEGFF
- | few | TRBJ2-3 | TRBV19 | TGTGCCAGTAGTATCGGGGACATAAACACAGATACGCAGTATTTT | CASSIGDINTDTQYF
TRBD2 | - | TRBJ2-1 | TRBV3-1 | TGTGCCAGCAGCCCAACGGACGGGACTAGCGGGGAGCAGTTCTTC | CASSPTDGTSGEQFF
- | - | TRBJ2-3 | TRBV15 | TGTGCCACCAGCACCCGACTGTTTAGCACAGATACGCAGTATTTT | CATSTRLFSTDTQYF
- | many | TRBJ2-2 | TRBV30 | TGTGCCTGGAGGGACACCGGGGAGCTGTTTTTT | CAWRDTGELFF
- | many | TRBJ2-4 | TRBV29-1 | TGCAGCGTTGAAGCGCTGGCACAGGGCAAAAACATTCAGTACTTC | CSVEALAQGKNIQYF
- | - | TRBJ1-2 | TRBV29-1 | TGCAGCGTTAGGGATGGCTACACCTTC | CSVRDGYTF
TRBD1 | many | TRBJ1-1 | TRBV12-3/TRBV12-4 | TGTGCCAGCAAACCGGGACAGGGTAAATATAATACTGAAGCTTTCTTT | CASKPGQGKYNTEAFF
- | - | TRBJ1-3 | TRBV6-5 | TGTGCCAGCAGTTACGGAGGGCCACCTGGAAACACCATATATTTT | CASSYGGPPGNTIYF
TRBD2 | many | TRBJ2-1 | TRBV7-6 | TGTGCCAGCAGCGAGGGGCCTAGCGGGGGAATTCCCCCCAGCTCCTACAATGAGCAGTTCTTC | CASSEGPSGGIPPSSYNEQFF
- | once | TRBJ2-7 | TRBV6-1 | TGTGCCAGCAGTGTCGGGGTTAACGAGCAGTACTTC | CASSVGVNEQYF
TRBD1 | few | TRBJ2-7 | TRBV7-2 | TGTGCCAGCAGCTCCAGACAGGGCCCCTACGAGCAGTACTTC | CASSSRQGPYEQYF
- | few | TRBJ2-5 | TRBV4-2 | TGTGCCAGCAGCCAAGGGGCCTTCGAAGAGACCCAGTACTTC | CASSQGAFEETQYF
- | few | TRBJ1-1 | TRBV9 | TGTGCCAGCAGCGAAACAGGGAACACTGAAGCTTTCTTT | CASSETGNTEAFF
TRBD2 | - | TRBJ2-7 | TRBV6-1 | TGTGCCAGCAGTGAAGGTAGCGGGGGACTCTACGAGCAGTACTTC | CASSEGSGGLYEQYF
- | many | TRBJ2-7 | TRBV11-2 | TGTGCCAGCAGCTTCTCGGACGGGCGGTCCTACGAGCAGTACTTC | CASSFSDGRSYEQYF
TRBD1 | many | TRBJ2-1 | TRBV7-9 | TGTGCCAGCAGCGTATTTGGACAGCCAGGGGGCTACAATGAGCAGTTCTTC | CASSVFGQPGGYNEQFF
- | medium-sized | TRBJ2-3 | TRBV7-6 | TGTGCCAGCAGCTTAGGAGCGAACCGGGGGTCTCGGGATACGCAGTATTTT | CASSLGANRGSRDTQYF
- | few | TRBJ2-7 | TRBV10-1 | TGCGCCAGCAGTGAGATAAAAGGGGGCGAGCAGTACTTC | CASSEIKGGEQYF
- | many | TRBJ2-7 | TRBV11-2 | TGTGCCAGCAGCTTGGACCTAAGGCGCGTCGAGCAGTACTTC | CASSLDLRRVEQYF
- | many | TRBJ2-3 | TRBV12-3/TRBV12-4 | TGTGCCAGCAGCCTCCGAGGCAGCACAGATACGCAGTATTTT | CASSLRGSTDTQYF
- | many | TRBJ1-1 | TRBV5-1 | TGCGCCAGCACCTCCGGGGCCGGACTAAACACTGAAGCTTTCTTT | CASTSGAGLNTEAFF
- | many | TRBJ2-1 | TRBV7-2 | TGTGCCAGCAGCCGACGGGCCACCACGGCACGAAATGAGCAGTTCTTC | CASSRRATTARNEQFF
TRBD2 | few | TRBJ2-7 | TRBV28 | TGTGCCAGCAGATCGACTAGCGTAACCTACGAGCAGTACTTC | CASRSTSVTYEQYF
- | few | TRBJ2-1 | TRBV7-9 | TGTGCCAGCAGCTCCGCTGACTATTACTACAATGAGCAGTTCTTC | CASSSADYYYNEQFF
- | - | TRBJ2-7 | TRBV4-1 | - | CASSQDSGQGASPLEQYF
- | few | TRBJ2-4 | TRBV10-1 | TGCGCCGGCCTAGGGGTCCCCCCCACCATGGCCAAAAACATTCAGTACTTC | CAGLGVPPTMAKNIQYF
- | - | TRBJ2-5 | TRBV11-2 | TGTGCCAGCAGCTTAGCCGAGACAGAAGGAGAGACCCAGTACTTC | CASSLAETEGETQYF
TRBD2 | few | TRBJ2-1 | TRBV20-1 | TGCAGTGCTAGAGTATACACCGGGACTAGCGGGAGAGGAGGCTCCTACAATGAGCAGTTCTTC | CSARVYTGTSGRGGSYNEQFF
- | many | TRBJ2-4 | TRBV18 | TGTGCCAGCTCACCACCGAACAGTCTAGCCAAAAACATTCAGTACTTC | CASSPPNSLAKNIQYF
- | many | TRBJ2-1 | TRBV19 | TGTGCCAGTAGTACCAAGTTCTGGGGGGAGGTGGACACTGAGCAGTTCTTC | CASSTKFWGEVDTEQFF
- | many | TRBJ2-5 | TRBV3-1 | TGTGCCAGCAGCCACGAGGGCTGGGGCCAAGAGACCCAGTACTTC | CASSHEGWGQETQYF
- | many | TRBJ2-5 | TRBV10-3 | TGTGCCATCAGCGGGACTCACCAAGAGACCCAGTACTTC | CAISGTHQETQYF
- | many | TRBJ1-1 | TRBV20-1 | TGCAGTGCTAGAGATCGCTCGGGTTACACTGAAGCTTTCTTT | CSARDRSGYTEAFF
TRBD1 | many | TRBJ1-2 | TRBV4-1 | TGCGCCAGCAGCCAAGGACAGGGGATTACTGGCTACACCTTC | CASSQGQGITGYTF
- | few | TRBJ2-7 | TRBV10-3 | TGTGCCATCAGTGAGTCGGACAGGGAGGGGTACGAGCAGTACTTC | CAISESDREGYEQYF
- | few | TRBJ1-2 | TRBV5-6 | TGTGCCAGCACCCCCTGGTCGGACCCTCGTCACACCTTC | CASTPWSDPRHTF
- | - | TRBJ1-1 | TRBV6-5 | TGTGCCAGCCGTGGAGGCCCTGAAGCTTTCTTT | CASRGGPEAFF
TRBD2 | - | TRBJ2-2 | TRBV7-2 | TGTGCCAGCAGCTTGGGACTAGCGGTGGTTCGGAACACCGGGGAGCTGTTTTTT | CASSLGLAVVRNTGELFF
- | many | TRBJ1-4 | TRBV19 | TGTGCCAGTAGTTTGGGGGATGCTCGGAGTGAAAAACTGTTTTTT | CASSLGDARSEKLFF
TRBD2 | few | TRBJ2-7 | TRBV6-5 | TGTGCCAGCAGGCGACTAGCGGCGACCTACGAGCAGTACTTC | CASRRLAATYEQYF
TRBD1 | many | TRBJ2-7 | TRBV10-3 | TGTGCCATCAGAGACCGGGACAGGAGCTCCTACGAGCAGTACTTC | CAIRDRDRSSYEQYF
- | few | TRBJ2-7 | TRBV6-5 | TGTGCCAGCAGTTACTCGGCGATCTACGAGCAGTACTTC | CASSYSAIYEQYF
- | - | TRBJ1-6 | TRBV4-1 | TGCGCCAGCAGCCAAGGAAGGGCCAGGGGTAATTCACCCCTCCACTTT | CASSQGRARGNSPLHF
- | few | TRBJ2-5 | TRBV7-6 | TGTGCCAGCAGCTTCGGCCCCAATGAGAGCCAGTACTTC | CASSFGPNESQYF
- | many | TRBJ1-2 | TRBV20-1 | TGCAGTGCTAGTCTCTTGGGCCAGACCTATGGCTACACCTTC | CSASLLGQTYGYTF
TRBD1 | many | TRBJ1-2 | TRBV20-1 | TGCAGTGCTAGAGAGGACAGGGGAAACTATGGCTACACCTTC | CSAREDRGNYGYTF
- | few | TRBJ1-1 | TRBV6-5 | TGTGCCAGCAGTTACTACGGTGCCGGCACTGAAGCTTTCTTT | CASSYYGAGTEAFF
TRBD1 | few | TRBJ1-1 | TRBV11-2 | TGTGCCAGCAGCATAACAGGGGCCCCCACTGAAGCTTTCTTT | CASSITGAPTEAFF